Following are 2 T cell receptor beta chains from one sample sequenced in a study of beta chain features in type 1 diabetes. Sequenced material consisted of expressed TCRB transcripts (all of the isolated RNA was reverse transcribed). Profiled with immunoSEQ multiplex PCR; TCRdb holds only in-frame clones, not every one. The profile covers 200,000 to 250,000 clones, with approximately 10% appearing a single time and 1% to 1.5% taken by the ten largest. Sequencing was done on a sample of central memory CD4+ T cells from blood. The receptors originated from a man younger than 35 in good health.

The rearrangement uses TRBV18 and TRBJ2-1, with 12 bases matching TRBD2. With 0 bases clipped from V and 8 bases from J, the junction kept 2 bases outside the gene matches. Germline-derived CDR1 and CDR2 are KGHSH and LQKENI. CDR3 length: 15 residues. This chain's CDR3 is CASSPPPSGRDEQFF. The DNA of the CDR3 is TGTGCCAGCTCACCACCCCCTAGCGGGAGGGATGAGCAGTTCTTC.

This clone was recorded at least ten times. The chain links TRBV9 to TRBJ2-5; TRBD2 matches at 12 bases. CDR3 length: 19 residues. CDR1 SGDLS and CDR2 YYNGEE come from the germline V gene. V trimming: 0 bases; J trimming: 5 bases; junction bases outside the gene matches: 14. The CDR3 sequence: CASSVAPTSGSAGRETQYF. CDR3 coding DNA: TGTGCCAGCAGCGTAGCCCCGACTAGCGGGAGTGCGGGTAGGGAGACCCAGTACTTC.